A single sample is the source of the 30 T cell receptor beta chains below, sequenced in a study of T cell responses to AZD1222 COVID-19 vaccine. Only in-frame clones appear in the TCRdb table, and some are missing; sequencing was by immunoSEQ multiplex PCR. Of 110,000 or so clones listed, 80% to 90% are singletons. Specimen: peripheral blood, collected on day 0 of AZD1222 vaccination. Receptor source: an adult in good health.

The chain has TRBV3-1 (or the pseudogene TRBV3-2) and TRBJ2-1; D is perhaps TRBD2 (5 bases). The V end lost 5 bases, the J end lost 0 bases, and 14 bases lay between the germline ends. The CDR3 contains 16 residues. Per the germline V gene, CDR1 is LGHDT and CDR2 is YNNKEL (reference sequence). In DNA form, the CDR3 reads TGTGCCAGCAGCGTGTCCGGACTGAGCTCCTACAATGAGCAGTTCTTC. Protein product: CASSVSGLSSYNEQFF.

This clone was seen only once. The CDR3 region has the DNA TGTGCCAGTAGGGGATTCAGGGCTGGAGAAAAACTGTTTTTT. Translating gives CASRGFRAGEKLFF. The chain employs TRBV19 and TRBJ1-4; D may be TRBD1 (5 bases). The CDR3 is 14 amino acids. V lost 6 bases, J lost 8 bases, and 16 bases lay in between. Germline-derived CDR1 and CDR2 are LNHDA and SQIVND (reference sequence).

This clone was detected only a few times. The CDR3 sequence: CASSLSPMDEQFF. CDR3 DNA sequence: TGTGCCAGCAGCTTATCTCCGATGGATGAGCAGTTCTTC. This chain connects TRBV5-4 to TRBJ2-1; D is ambiguous. The CDR3 extends over 13 amino acids. CDR1 is SGHNT, CDR2 YYREEE, per germline (reference sequence). Trimming shortened V by 2 bases and J by 8 bases, and 11 bases separated the two germline ends.

The chain recombines TRBV9 with TRBJ2-3; either TRBD1 or TRBD2 may supply D (7 bases each). CDR1 SGDLS and CDR2 YYNGEE come from the germline V gene. V was cut by 4 bases and J by 2 bases, with 17 bases left in between. The CDR3 extends over 16 amino acids. The CDR3 nucleotides read TGTGCCAGCAGCCAGGGGGGGCAGGAATACACAGATACGCAGTATTTT. Amino acid sequence: CASSQGGQEYTDTQYF.

The chain recombines TRBV11-1 with TRBJ2-7, with D tentatively TRBD2 (5 bases). Trimming stripped 3 bases from V and 7 bases from J, with 10 bases between. This CDR3 is built from 12 residues. CDR1 and CDR2 from the germline V gene are SGHAT and FQDESV (reference sequence). CDR3 in amino acids: CASSFTPGEQYF. CDR3 in DNA: TGTGCCAGCAGCTTTACACCGGGAGAGCAGTACTTC.

The chain has TRBV6-2 or TRBV6-3 and TRBJ1-5; 7 bases line up with TRBD1. This CDR3 is built from 16 residues. The trim removed 2 bases at V and 0 bases at J, leaving 4 bases unmatched. CDR1 and CDR2 from the germline V gene are MNHEY and SVGEGT. CDR3 sequence reads: CASSYRGQHSNQPQHF. The CDR3 bases are TGTGCCAGCAGTTACAGGGGACAGCATAGCAATCAGCCCCAGCATTTT.

This sequence joins TRBV7-2 and TRBJ2-3; D might be TRBD1 (5 bases). This CDR3 is built from 14 residues. Germline values: CDR1 SGHTA, CDR2 FQGNSA. V lost 5 bases to trimming and J lost 7 bases, with 16 bases between them. CDR3 coding DNA: TGTGCCAGCAGCCTAGTTCCCCAGGGAAATACGCAGTATTTT. Amino acids: CASSLVPQGNTQYF.

The chain joins TRBV28 to TRBJ1-2; no clear D gene. Looked up from germline, CDR1 is MDHEN and CDR2 is SYDVKM. This CDR3 spans 11 amino acids. V was shortened by 5 bases and J by 5 bases, with 6 bases between the two germline ends. The CDR3 spells CASSGRYGYTF. The DNA for the CDR3 is TGTGCCAGCAGTGGGAGGTATGGCTACACCTTC.

The genes are TRBV7-3 and TRBJ2-7, with D possibly being TRBD1 or TRBD2 (5 bases each). The CDR3 is 14 amino acids. Germline lookup yields CDR1 SGHTA and CDR2 FQGTGA. With 5 bases removed from V and 2 bases from J, the gap between germline ends came to 13 bases. This chain's CDR3 is CASSHRDPPYEQYF. CDR3 nucleotides: TGTGCCAGCAGCCATCGGGACCCCCCCTACGAGCAGTACTTC.

This chain uses TRBV5-1 with TRBJ2-1; the match to TRBD2 covers 7 bases. CDR3 length: 16 residues. Looked up from germline, CDR1 is SGHRS and CDR2 is YFSETQ. The junction had 9 bases not matched to a gene; V was cut back by 0 bases and J by 6 bases. CDR3 nucleotide sequence: TGCGCCAGCAGCTTGGATGGCGGGGGACTACTCAATGAGCAGTTCTTC. Amino acids: CASSLDGGGLLNEQFF.

The CDR3 here is CASSPWSSGQETQYF. The CDR3 DNA is TGTGCCAGCAGCCCCTGGTCTAGCGGCCAAGAGACCCAGTACTTC. V is TRBV14 and J is TRBJ2-5, with 7 bases identical to TRBD2. The V and J ends lost 4 bases and 1 base, in that order; junction bases with no gene match: 6. Germline V gene sequence: CDR1 SGHDN, CDR2 FVKESK. CDR3 length equals 15 residues.

CDR3 in amino acids: CASSIGQGYQPQHF. DNA of the CDR3: TGTGCCAGCAGTATAGGACAGGGCTATCAGCCCCAGCATTTT. The chain joins TRBV27 to TRBJ1-5; 8 positions agree with TRBD1. The germline CDR1 and CDR2 sequences are MNHEY and SMNVEV (reference sequence). The CDR3 is 14 residues long. Unmatched junction bases numbered 5, after V lost 5 bases and J lost 5 bases.

This clone occurred a few times. The genes are TRBV28 and TRBJ2-2; 7 bases agree with TRBD1. The V segment lost 3 bases and the J segment 0 bases; nucleotides outside the gene matches: 4. This CDR3 comprises 16 residues. Per germline, CDR1 MDHEN and CDR2 SYDVKM. CDR3 coding DNA: TGTGCCAGCAGTTTCTGGGACAGCTCGAACACCGGGGAGCTGTTTTTT. It yields the protein CASSFWDSSNTGELFF.

This chain links TRBV19 with TRBJ2-1, with TRBD2 matching over 12 bases. CDR1 and CDR2 from the germline V gene are LNHDA and SQIVND (reference sequence). Germline trimming cut 10 bases from V and 7 bases from J; bases unmatched to any gene: 11. The CDR3 sequence is 15 residues long. The CDR3 region is CATRFLAGGDNEQFF. In DNA form, the CDR3 reads TGTGCCACCCGATTTCTAGCGGGAGGGGATAATGAGCAGTTCTTC.

The V call is TRBV20-1, the J call TRBJ2-3; D unclear. V lost 3 bases, J lost 1 base, and 11 bases lay in between. CDR3 length: 14 amino acids. Germline CDR1 reads DFQATT; CDR2 reads SNEGSKA (reference sequence). CDR3 coding DNA: TGCAGTGCTAGTGATAGGTCCCGCACAGATACGCAGTATTTT. Amino acid sequence: CSASDRSRTDTQYF.

This chain links TRBV7-3 with TRBJ2-5, with 8 bases lining up with TRBD2. CDR1 is SGHTA, CDR2 FQGTGA, per germline. V lost 2 bases, J lost 4 bases, and 6 bases stayed unmatched. This CDR3 has 15 amino acids. The CDR3 protein is CASSLGLAGLETQYF. CDR3 nucleotides: TGTGCCAGCAGCTTAGGATTAGCGGGATTAGAGACCCAGTACTTC.

The V and J genes are TRBV28 and TRBJ1-2, with D unclear. CDR1 is MDHEN, CDR2 SYDVKM, per germline. This CDR3 has 18 residues. The ends were cut back, 3 bases at V and 2 bases at J, with 22 bases in the middle. The DNA of the CDR3 is TGTGCCAGCAGTTTTCCCGAGGTTGGGATCAAACCCAACTATGGCTACACCTTC. This translates into CASSFPEVGIKPNYGYTF.

This chain joins TRBV6-6 and TRBJ1-4; 10 bases map to TRBD1. The CDR3 extends over 15 amino acids. V was pared by 7 bases and J by 11 bases, with 13 bases of the junction left unmatched. From germline, CDR1 is MNHNY and CDR2 SVGAGI (reference sequence). The DNA of the CDR3 is TGTGCCAGCACTGTGGAAGGGACAGGGGTGACGAAACTGTTTTTT. This encodes CASTVEGTGVTKLFF.

The chain has TRBV2 and TRBJ2-3, with TRBD1 matching over 9 bases. The V and J ends lost 6 bases and 1 base, in that order; junction bases with no gene match: 5. The germline CDR1 and CDR2 sequences are SNHLY and FYNNEI. The CDR3 consists of 15 residues. The CDR3 DNA reads TGTGCCAGCAGGGGACAGGGTCGGGGCACAGATACGCAGTATTTT. Amino acid sequence: CASRGQGRGTDTQYF. The whole variable domain, remainder taken from reference TRBV2 and TRBJ2-3, is EPEVTQTPSHQVTQMGQEVILRCVPISNHLYFYWYRQILGQKVEFLVSFYNNEISEKSEIFDDQFSVERPDGSNFTLKIRSTKLEDSAMYFCASRGQGRGTDTQYFGPGTRLTVL.

J is TRBJ1-5 and V is TRBV28; TRBD1 aligns across 8 bases. Germline CDR1 MDHEN, CDR2 SYDVKM. The CDR3 length is 16 residues. V lost 6 bases to trimming and J lost 0 bases; unmatched junction nucleotides: 7. CDR3 nucleotide sequence: TGTGCCAGCAGCGTCTACGGACAGGGTAGCAATCAGCCCCAGCATTTT. It yields the protein CASSVYGQGSNQPQHF.

The V gene is TRBV5-8, the J gene TRBJ2-2; D is ambiguous. Trimming removed 0 bases from V and 7 bases from J, with 16 bases in between. The germline V gene encodes CDR1 SGHTS and CDR2 YDEGEE. This CDR3 region has 16 residues. The CDR3 DNA reads as TGTGCCAGCAGCTTGGGCTCCTCAAGCGCCCTCGGGGAGCTGTTTTTT. Its translation is CASSLGSSSALGELFF.

The rearrangement uses TRBV29-1 and TRBJ2-7; 10 nucleotides agree with TRBD1. The CDR3 is made up of 15 amino acids. J gave up 2 bases and V 4 bases, and 8 bases lay outside the gene matches. CDR1 and CDR2 (germline): SQVTM, ANQGSEA. The CDR3 region has the DNA TGCAGCGTTGCGTTCGGGGGGACAGGGGCCTACGAGCAGTACTTC. Translating gives CSVAFGGTGAYEQYF.

The chain combines TRBV28 with TRBJ2-3, with D hard to call. The CDR3 runs to 14 residues. The germline V gene encodes CDR1 MDHEN and CDR2 SYDVKM. The V gene lost 2 bases and the J gene lost 6 bases, with 12 bases spanning the gap. CDR3 loop: CASSLLRSVDTQYF. Written as DNA, the CDR3 is TGTGCCAGCAGTTTACTGCGGTCGGTCGATACGCAGTATTTT.

This chain joins TRBV6-2 or TRBV6-3 and TRBJ1-5; weak D call: TRBD1 (6 bases). V gave up 2 bases and J gave up 7 bases, with 12 bases separating them. Looked up from germline, CDR1 is MNHEY and CDR2 is SVGEGT. There are 14 residues in the CDR3. CDR3 region: CASSYIGGEQPQHF. CDR3 in DNA: TGTGCCAGCAGTTACATCGGGGGCGAGCAGCCCCAGCATTTT.

This chain joins TRBV7-2 and TRBJ2-5; D is unresolved. This CDR3 spans 12 amino acids. Germline V lookup: CDR1 SGHTA, CDR2 FQGNSA. V lost 5 bases to trimming and J lost 2 bases, with 6 bases between them. The CDR3 here is CASSASQETQYF. Written as DNA, the CDR3 is TGTGCCAGCAGCGCGTCACAAGAGACCCAGTACTTC.

V and J are TRBV6-1 and TRBJ2-7; D may be TRBD1 (5 bases). V shed 3 bases and J shed 2 bases, with 11 bases lying between them. The CDR3 consists of 14 residues. Per germline, CDR1 MNHNS and CDR2 SASEGT. CDR3 in DNA: TGTGCCAGCAGTGATCGGACATTTACCTACGAGCAGTACTTC. This encodes CASSDRTFTYEQYF.

V gene TRBV4-1 combines with J gene TRBJ2-7; TRBD2 aligns across 12 bases. V gave up 1 base and J gave up 5 bases; unmatched junction bases: 3. The CDR3 loop spans 15 amino acids. Germline V gene data show CDR1 as MGHRA and CDR2 as YSYEKL. The CDR3 nucleotides read TGCGCCAGCAGCCAAGCTCTAGCGGGAGGGGACGAGCAGTACTTC. Its protein product is CASSQALAGGDEQYF.

The chain has TRBV2 and TRBJ1-4; perhaps TRBD1 as D (5 bases). V shed 11 bases and J shed 3 bases, with 16 bases lying between them. The germline gives CDR1 SNHLY, CDR2 FYNNEI. The CDR3 is 14 amino acids. CDR3 in DNA: TGTGCCGGGGGGGGTAGGTCCCCTAATGAAAAACTGTTTTTT. Protein: CAGGGRSPNEKLFF. Using reference TRBV2 and TRBJ1-4 for the parts outside the CDR3, the full variable domain is EPEVTQTPSHQVTQMGQEVILRCVPISNHLYFYWYRQILGQKVEFLVSFYNNEISEKSEIFDDQFSVERPDGSNFTLKIRSTKLEDSAMYFCAGGGRSPNEKLFFGSGTQLSVL.

V usage is TRBV3-1 (or the pseudogene TRBV3-2) and J usage is TRBJ2-5; 7 nucleotides align to TRBD1. The CDR3 runs 15 residues. The junction had 6 bases not matched to a gene; V was cut back by 4 bases and J by 1 base. The germline CDR1 and CDR2 sequences are LGHDT and YNNKEL (reference sequence). CDR3 protein: CASSPDWDSQETQYF. CDR3 nucleotides: TGTGCCAGCAGCCCCGACTGGGACAGCCAAGAGACCCAGTACTTC.

The chain is built from TRBV2 and TRBJ1-2; no firm D call. Germline V gene lookup returns CDR1 SNHLY and CDR2 FYNNEI. The length of the CDR3 is 14 residues. V was clipped by 3 bases and J by 1 base, with 9 bases between them. CDR3 amino acids: CASSETTSNYGYTF. The CDR3, as DNA: TGTGCCAGCAGTGAGACGACAAGTAACTATGGCTACACCTTC.